This TCR beta chain stems from a study of T cells in Graves' hyperthyroidism and ophthalmopathy. Amplified regions were TCR beta CDR3 sequences from RNA transcripts. Primed by the HTBI set, a first-round RT-PCR was run on the TCR CDR3. One entry per CDR3 protein, called by TCRdb with MiXCR from the multiplex PCR reads. The sample lists 550,000 to 850,000 distinct CDR3 sequences, about 19% seen once, with approximately 15% in the top ten. Looked up from germline, CDR1 is DFQATT and CDR2 is SNEGSKA (reference sequence). This CDR3 contains 15 residues. Trimming took off 1 base at V and 5 bases at J, with 15 bases between the two ends.

This receptor was obtained from a woman aged 45 to 65 with Graves' hyperthyroidism that later progressed to Graves' ophthalmopathy. The chain joins TRBV20-1 to TRBJ2-1; weak D call: TRBD1 (7 bases). Sample: blood. CDR3 DNA: TGCAGTGCTAGAGTTGGGGCCAGGGGGGACAATGAGCAGTTCTTC. Residues: CSARVGARGDNEQFF.